This is a list of T cell receptor beta chains from one sample in a study of shared clonotypes between healthy human individuals. Profiled with immunoSEQ multiplex PCR; TCRdb holds only in-frame clones, not every one. Of around 1.4 million clones in the sample, 97% to 99% were seen once. The sequencing input was naive CD4+ T cells sorted from blood. The receptors here all came from a man aged 30 to 45 in good health. CDR3s include the opening cysteine and the closing phenylalanine or tryptophan.

CDR3 protein	V gene	J gene
CASSVAAGAFAYEQYF	TRBV9	TRBJ2-7
CASGTGSGNTIYF	TRBV6-1	TRBJ1-3
CASSHGTGNNQPQHF	TRBV4-3	TRBJ1-5
CASSPRGGGPYEQYF	TRBV7-8	TRBJ2-7
CASTRDSEPNEQFF	TRBV28	TRBJ2-1
CASSPVAGIYNEQFF	TRBV5-1	TRBJ2-1
CASRGSNQPQHF	TRBV2	TRBJ1-5
CAWRRVGEATDTQYF	TRBV30	TRBJ2-3
CASSTGTGGFRQYF	TRBV2	TRBJ2-7
CASSIPRGREGGYTF	TRBV28	TRBJ1-2
CASSFRTGTNEKLFF	TRBV7-2	TRBJ1-4